One sample yielded the 15 T cell receptor beta chains listed below, sequenced in a study of beta chain features in type 1 diabetes. Expressed TCRB transcripts were sequenced because the isolated RNA had all been reverse transcribed beforehand. TCRdb's table, derived via immunoSEQ multiplex PCR, lists solely in-frame clones and lacks some. Of more than 300,000 clones in the sample, less than 9.5% were seen once. The sequenced material came from central memory CD4+ T cells from blood. The receptors here all came from a woman between 18 and 29 years old in good health.

The V gene is TRBV28, the J gene TRBJ2-2, with D unclear. Germline V gene data show CDR1 as MDHEN and CDR2 as SYDVKM. The CDR3 has 17 amino acids. V lost 3 bases to trimming and J lost 4 bases, with 18 bases between them. CDR3 sequence (DNA): TGTGCCAGCAGTTTGGGCCGAGTTTCACTCCTCACCGGGGAGCTGTTTTTT. As protein: CASSLGRVSLLTGELFF.

This clone was recorded a few times. V is TRBV7-3 and J is TRBJ2-5; D assignment may be TRBD1 or TRBD2 (7 bases each). CDR1 is SGHTA and CDR2 is FQGTGA in the germline V gene. The CDR3 spans 15 residues. The germline V and J ends were trimmed by 5 bases and 4 bases, with 17 bases remaining between them. The CDR3 reads CASSPQGGAAETQYF. The DNA for the CDR3 is TGTGCCAGCAGCCCCCAGGGGGGGGCAGCAGAGACCCAGTACTTC.

There are many counts of this clone. The rearrangement joins TRBV28 to TRBJ2-1; D gene ambiguous. Trimming took off 8 bases at V and 1 base at J, with 9 bases between the two ends. The CDR3 spans 13 residues. The germline gives CDR1 MDHEN, CDR2 SYDVKM. Written as DNA, the CDR3 is TGTGCCAGCCTGCAGGCTTCCTACAATGAGCAGTTCTTC. Protein product: CASLQASYNEQFF.

The chain uses TRBV1 and TRBJ2-5; the table's D gene call, TRBD2, was not cross checked with the DNA. TRBV1 is a recognized pseudogene. The CDR3 has 15 amino acids. In DNA, the CDR3 is TGCACCAGCAAAGCACGGACTAGCGGAGAAGAGACCCAGTACTTC. This encodes CTSKARTSGEETQYF.

This clone was seen a handful of times. The chain employs TRBV5-4 and TRBJ1-3; possible D gene TRBD1, 5 bases. The CDR3 is 14 amino acids. The ends were cut back, 4 bases at V and 1 base at J, with 9 bases in the middle. Germline V gives CDR1 SGHNT, CDR2 YYREEE (reference sequence). DNA for the CDR3: TGTGCCAGCAGCCTGGACACTTCTGGAAACACCATATATTTT. Its protein is CASSLDTSGNTIYF. Combining the CDR3 with reference TRBV5-4 and TRBJ1-3 gives the whole variable domain ETGVTQSPTHLIKTRGQQVTLRCSSQSGHNTVSWYQQALGQGPQFIFQYYREEENGRGNFPPRFSGLQFPNYSSELNVNALELDDSALYLCASSLDTSGNTIYFGEGSWLTVV.

The chain employs TRBV6-5 and TRBJ2-3, with D possibly being TRBD2 (6 bases). V gave up 11 bases and J gave up 5 bases, with 14 bases separating them. The CDR3 runs to 12 residues. From germline, CDR1 is MNHEY and CDR2 SVGAGI. The CDR3 sequence: CASGSVEDTQYF. Here the CDR3 DNA reads TGTGCCTCCGGGAGCGTAGAAGATACGCAGTATTTT.

The chain is built from TRBV5-1 and TRBJ2-3; 7 bases are shared with TRBD1. The J segment lost 1 base and the V segment lost 4 bases, leaving 6 bases of the junction unmatched. CDR1 and CDR2 (germline): SGHRS, YFSETQ. The CDR3 has 15 amino acids. The CDR3 bases are TGCGCCAGCAGCAAAGACAGGGCCCGCACAGATACGCAGTATTTT. This codes for CASSKDRARTDTQYF.

The rearrangement joins TRBV7-8 to TRBJ2-3, with a tentative D call TRBD2 (6 bases). Trimming took off 3 bases at V and 5 bases at J, with 15 bases between the two ends. This CDR3 is built from 15 residues. Germline CDR1 and CDR2: SGHVS and FQNEAQ. CDR3 sequence: CASSFRRETVDTQYF. As DNA, the CDR3 is TGTGCCAGCAGCTTCAGACGGGAGACTGTAGATACGCAGTATTTT.

This clone occurred a few times. The chain employs TRBV5-1 and TRBJ2-5; 11 bases are a match to TRBD2. The CDR3 is 15 amino acids. V lost 3 bases to trimming and J lost 3 bases; unmatched junction nucleotides: 4. Germline CDR1 is SGHRS and CDR2 is YFSETQ. The CDR3 protein is CASSSTTSGKETQYF. The DNA of the CDR3 is TGCGCCAGCAGCTCCACGACTAGCGGGAAAGAGACCCAGTACTTC.

J is TRBJ1-1 and V is TRBV9, with 7 bases lining up with TRBD1. Germline CDR1 reads SGDLS; CDR2 reads YYNGEE. The CDR3 is 13 amino acids. V trimming: 4 bases; J trimming: 4 bases; junction bases outside the gene matches: 4. The chain's CDR3 is CASSPGGRTEAFF. As DNA, the CDR3 is TGTGCCAGCAGCCCAGGGGGTCGCACTGAAGCTTTCTTT.

This clone was detected a few times. The chain links TRBV4-2 to TRBJ2-3; 10 nucleotides line up with TRBD2. CDR3 length equals 15 residues. Germline loops: CDR1 LGHNA, CDR2 YNFKEQ. The V segment lost 2 bases and the J segment 3 bases; nucleotides outside the gene matches: 2. The CDR3 reads CASSQSGRGTDTQYF. The CDR3 DNA follows: TGTGCCAGCAGCCAAAGCGGGAGGGGAACAGATACGCAGTATTTT.

The chain carries TRBV7-9 and TRBJ2-1; 10 nucleotides align to TRBD2. In germline, CDR1 is SEHNR, CDR2 FQNEAQ (reference sequence). The CDR3 is 16 amino acids. Losses at the gene ends were 5 bases for V and 8 bases for J; bases not matched to a gene: 12. CDR3 residues: CASSRGAGGNSDEQFF. The CDR3 DNA sequence: TGTGCCAGCAGCCGGGGAGCGGGAGGGAACTCGGATGAGCAGTTCTTC.

The genes are TRBV11-2 and TRBJ2-4, with D unresolved. V lost 5 bases and J lost 0, with 14 bases in between. The CDR3 has 16 amino acids. Per germline, CDR1 SGHAT and CDR2 FQNNGV. The CDR3 nucleotides are TGTGCCAGCAGCCCACACATAGTCAGAGCCAAAAACATTCAGTACTTC. Residues: CASSPHIVRAKNIQYF.

This clone was detected ten times or more. The chain couples TRBV7-6 to TRBJ2-5, with D perhaps TRBD1 (5 bases). CDR3 length: 13 residues. V was shortened by 5 bases and J by 7 bases, with 14 bases between the two germline ends. CDR1 is SGHVS and CDR2 is FNYEAQ in the germline V gene. The CDR3 loop reads CASSPDSRTTQYF. The CDR3 DNA sequence: TGTGCCAGCAGCCCAGACAGCCGTACGACCCAGTACTTC.

This clone has a handful of counts. The genes are TRBV29-1 and TRBJ2-5; 11 bases match TRBD2. This CDR3 spans 16 amino acids. Germline CDR1 is SQVTM and CDR2 is ANQGSEA. V shed 4 bases and J 4 bases; nucleotides not matched to a gene: 11. The CDR3, as DNA: TGCAGCGTTGTGCCCTCCACTAGCGGGAGAGGAGAGACCCAGTACTTC. Residues: CSVVPSTSGRGETQYF.